The TCR beta chain under discussion was sequenced for a study of blood T cell repertoires in COVID-19. The overall study: The United States, Italy and Spain supplied acute and convalescent COVID-19 samples. Nucleic acid was either cDNA or gDNA, and it came from T cells, B-cell-depleted T cells, or PBMCs.

Germline values: CDR1 ENHRY, CDR2 SYGVKD. The CDR3 contains 17 residues. Trimming cost V 0 bases and J 5 bases; bases outside gene matches: 3. Original data processing: Cell counts per sample came from amplifying reference gene primers. This table comes from immunoSEQ multiplex PCR, and its TCRdb copy is limited to in-frame clones, with some not included. That table supplies the V and J calls and clone size; D and trimming were determined from the DNA. The sample lists fewer than 250,000 clones, 86% occurring once. This TCR derives from a woman aged 45-65 years with acute or convalescent COVID-19. The chain recombines TRBV10-3 with TRBJ2-1, with 14 bases identical to TRBD2. The sample taken for sequencing was peripheral blood. The CDR3 protein is CAISESKGLAGDNEQFF. In nucleotides, the CDR3 is TGTGCCATCAGTGAGTCGAAGGGACTAGCGGGAGACAATGAGCAGTTCTTC.